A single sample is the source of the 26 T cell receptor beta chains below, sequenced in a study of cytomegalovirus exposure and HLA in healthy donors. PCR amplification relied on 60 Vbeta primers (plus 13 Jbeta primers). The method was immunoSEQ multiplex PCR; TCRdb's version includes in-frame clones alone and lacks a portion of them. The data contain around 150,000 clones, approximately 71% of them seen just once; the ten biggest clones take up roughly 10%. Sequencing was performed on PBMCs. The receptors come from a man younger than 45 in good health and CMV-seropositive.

This CDR3 reads CASSLGSLEAETFF. The CDR3 nucleotides are TGTGCCAGCAGCTTAGGTAGTCTGGAGGCGGAAACTTTCTTT. J is TRBJ1-1 and V is TRBV7-9, with D unresolved. Looked up from germline, CDR1 is SEHNR and CDR2 is FQNEAQ (reference sequence). This CDR3 region has 14 residues. Deletions cut 1 base from V and 12 bases from J, with 18 bases between.

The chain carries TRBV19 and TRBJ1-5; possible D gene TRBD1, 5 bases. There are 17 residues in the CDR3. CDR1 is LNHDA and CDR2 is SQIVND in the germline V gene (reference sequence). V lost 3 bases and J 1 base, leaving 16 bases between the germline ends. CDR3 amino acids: CASSIGVGRASNQPQHF. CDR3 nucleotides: TGTGCCAGTAGTATTGGGGTGGGCAGGGCAAGCAATCAGCCCCAGCATTTT.

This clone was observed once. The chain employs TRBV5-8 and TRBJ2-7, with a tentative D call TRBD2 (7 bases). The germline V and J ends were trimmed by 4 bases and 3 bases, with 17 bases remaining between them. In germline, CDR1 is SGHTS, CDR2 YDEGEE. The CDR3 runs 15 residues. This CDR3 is CASSRGASGDYEQYF. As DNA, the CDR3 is TGTGCCAGCAGCCGGGGGGCTAGCGGTGACTACGAGCAGTACTTC.

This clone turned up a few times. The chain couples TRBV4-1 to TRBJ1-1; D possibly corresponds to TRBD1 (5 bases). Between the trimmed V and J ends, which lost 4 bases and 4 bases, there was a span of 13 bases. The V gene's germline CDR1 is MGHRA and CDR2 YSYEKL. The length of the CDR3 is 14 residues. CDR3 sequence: CASSRSSGGTEAFF. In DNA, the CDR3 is TGCGCCAGCAGCCGTTCGTCCGGGGGCACTGAAGCTTTCTTT.

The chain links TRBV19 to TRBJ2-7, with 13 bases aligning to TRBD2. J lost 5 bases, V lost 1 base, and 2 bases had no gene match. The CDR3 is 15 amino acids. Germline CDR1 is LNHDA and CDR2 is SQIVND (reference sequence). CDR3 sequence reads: CASSIGTSGRDEQYF. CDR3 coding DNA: TGTGCCAGTAGTATAGGGACTAGCGGGAGAGACGAGCAGTACTTC.

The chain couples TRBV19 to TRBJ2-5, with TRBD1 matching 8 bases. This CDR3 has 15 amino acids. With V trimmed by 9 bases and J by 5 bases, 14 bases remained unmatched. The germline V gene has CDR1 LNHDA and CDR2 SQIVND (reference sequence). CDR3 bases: TGTGCCAGCGCCGAAGACAGGGGAGGACAGGAGACCCAGTACTTC. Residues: CASAEDRGGQETQYF.

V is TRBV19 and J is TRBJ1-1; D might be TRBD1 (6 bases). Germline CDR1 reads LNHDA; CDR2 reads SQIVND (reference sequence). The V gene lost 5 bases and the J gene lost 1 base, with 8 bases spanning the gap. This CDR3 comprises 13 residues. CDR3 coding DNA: TGTGCCAGTAGTGTGACAGGGAACACTGAAGCTTTCTTT. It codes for CASSVTGNTEAFF.

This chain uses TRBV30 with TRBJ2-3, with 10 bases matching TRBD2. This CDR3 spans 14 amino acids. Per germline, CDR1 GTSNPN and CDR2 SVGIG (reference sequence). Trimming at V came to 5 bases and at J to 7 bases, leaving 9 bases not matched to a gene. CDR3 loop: CAWGLAARKYTQYF. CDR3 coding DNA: TGTGCCTGGGGACTAGCGGCTCGAAAGTATACGCAGTATTTT. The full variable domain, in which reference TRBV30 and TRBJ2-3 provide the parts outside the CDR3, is SQTIHQWPATLVQPVGSPLSLECTVEGTSNPNLYWYRQAAGRGLQLLFYSVGIGQISSEVPQNLSASRPQDRQFILSSKKLLLSDSGFYLCAWGLAARKYTQYFGPGTRLTVL.

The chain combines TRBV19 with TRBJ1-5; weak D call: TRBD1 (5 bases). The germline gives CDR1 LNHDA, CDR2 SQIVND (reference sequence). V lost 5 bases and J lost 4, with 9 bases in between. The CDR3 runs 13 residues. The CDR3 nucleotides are TGTGCCAGTAGTTGGACACCTAATCAGCCCCAGCATTTT. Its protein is CASSWTPNQPQHF.

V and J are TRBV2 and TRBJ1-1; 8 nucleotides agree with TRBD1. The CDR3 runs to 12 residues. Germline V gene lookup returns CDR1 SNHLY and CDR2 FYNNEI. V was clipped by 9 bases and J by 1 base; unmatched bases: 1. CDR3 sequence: CARGTGNTEAFF. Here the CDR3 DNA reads TGTGCCAGGGGGACAGGGAACACTGAAGCTTTCTTT.

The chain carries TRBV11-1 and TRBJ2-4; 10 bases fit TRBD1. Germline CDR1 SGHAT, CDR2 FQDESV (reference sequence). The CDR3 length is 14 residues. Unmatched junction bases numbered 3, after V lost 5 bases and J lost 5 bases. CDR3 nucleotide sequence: TGTGCCAGCAGCCACGGGACAGGGGAAAACATTCAGTACTTC. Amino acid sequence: CASSHGTGENIQYF.

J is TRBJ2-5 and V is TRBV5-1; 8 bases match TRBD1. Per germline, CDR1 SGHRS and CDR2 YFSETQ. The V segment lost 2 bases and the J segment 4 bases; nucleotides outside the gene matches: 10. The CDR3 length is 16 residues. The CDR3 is CASSLGTGSLRETQYF. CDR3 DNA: TGCGCCAGCAGCTTAGGGACAGGCAGCCTTCGAGAGACCCAGTACTTC.

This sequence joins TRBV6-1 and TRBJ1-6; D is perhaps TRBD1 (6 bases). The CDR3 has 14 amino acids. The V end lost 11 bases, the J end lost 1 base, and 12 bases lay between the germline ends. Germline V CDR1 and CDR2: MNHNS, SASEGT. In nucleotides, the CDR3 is TGTGCCTCCGAGGGGGGGTCCTATAATTCACCCCTCCACTTT. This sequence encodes CASEGGSYNSPLHF.

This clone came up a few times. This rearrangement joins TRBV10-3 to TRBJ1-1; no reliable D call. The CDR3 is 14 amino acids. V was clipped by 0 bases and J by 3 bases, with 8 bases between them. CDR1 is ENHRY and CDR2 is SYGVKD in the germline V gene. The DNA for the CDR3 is TGTGCCATCAGTGAGTCGACCGGGGACACTGAAGCTTTCTTT. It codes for CAISESTGDTEAFF.

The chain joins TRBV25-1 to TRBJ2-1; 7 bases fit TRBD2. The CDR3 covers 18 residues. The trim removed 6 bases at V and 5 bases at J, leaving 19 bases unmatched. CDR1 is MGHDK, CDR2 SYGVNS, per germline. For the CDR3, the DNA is TGTGCCAGCAGGAAACCACAAAGGGACGGGACTACCGACAATGAGCAGTTCTTC. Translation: CASRKPQRDGTTDNEQFF.

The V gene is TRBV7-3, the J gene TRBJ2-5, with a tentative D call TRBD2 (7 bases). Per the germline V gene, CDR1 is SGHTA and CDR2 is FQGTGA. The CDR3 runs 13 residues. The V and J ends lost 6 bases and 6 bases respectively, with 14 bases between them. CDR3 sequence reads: CASSGGGLQTQYF. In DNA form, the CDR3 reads TGTGCCAGCAGTGGGGGGGGCCTACAGACCCAGTACTTC.

Here the CDR3 reads CASSQGVTGGLPYEQYF. CDR3 coding DNA: TGCGCCAGCAGCCAAGGCGTAACAGGGGGCTTGCCCTACGAGCAGTACTTC. The gene calls are TRBV4-1 and TRBJ2-7; the match to TRBD1 covers 9 bases. V gave up 1 base and J gave up 2 bases; unmatched junction bases: 9. From germline, CDR1 is MGHRA and CDR2 YSYEKL. The CDR3 has 17 amino acids.

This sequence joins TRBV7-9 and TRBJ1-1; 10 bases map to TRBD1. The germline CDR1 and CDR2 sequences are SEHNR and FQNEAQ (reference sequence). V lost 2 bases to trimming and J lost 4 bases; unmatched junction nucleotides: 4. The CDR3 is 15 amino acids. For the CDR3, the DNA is TGTGCCAGCAGCTTATTCCGGGACAGGGGCACTGAAGCTTTCTTT. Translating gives CASSLFRDRGTEAFF.

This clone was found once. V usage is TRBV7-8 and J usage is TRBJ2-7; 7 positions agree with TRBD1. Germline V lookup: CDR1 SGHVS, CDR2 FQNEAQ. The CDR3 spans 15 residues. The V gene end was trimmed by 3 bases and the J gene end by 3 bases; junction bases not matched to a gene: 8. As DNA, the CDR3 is TGTGCCAGCAGCTTCCGGACAGGAACCTTCTACGAGCAGTACTTC. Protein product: CASSFRTGTFYEQYF.

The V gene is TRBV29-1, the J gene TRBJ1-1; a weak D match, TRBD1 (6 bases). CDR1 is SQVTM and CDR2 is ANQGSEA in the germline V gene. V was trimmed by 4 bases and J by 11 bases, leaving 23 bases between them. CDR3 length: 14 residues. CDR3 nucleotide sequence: TGCAGCGTTGCCTATACCACGGGGGGCGGCGGGGCTTTCTTT. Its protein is CSVAYTTGGGGAFF.

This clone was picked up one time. The CDR3 sequence: CATSSRDRGTDTQYF. Here the CDR3 DNA reads TGTGCCACCAGCAGCCGGGACAGGGGAACAGATACGCAGTATTTT. The genes are TRBV15 and TRBJ2-3, with 10 bases identical to TRBD1. CDR1 and CDR2 (germline): LNHNV, YYDKDF (reference sequence). The CDR3 loop spans 15 amino acids. Trimming removed 3 bases from V and 3 bases from J; junction bases left unmatched: 3.

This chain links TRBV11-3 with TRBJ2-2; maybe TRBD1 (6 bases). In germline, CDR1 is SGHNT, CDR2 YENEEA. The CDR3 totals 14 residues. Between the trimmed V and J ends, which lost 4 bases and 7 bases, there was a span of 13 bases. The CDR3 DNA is TGTGCCAGCAGCTCCAGGGGTCGGAACGGGGAGCTGTTTTTT. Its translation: CASSSRGRNGELFF.

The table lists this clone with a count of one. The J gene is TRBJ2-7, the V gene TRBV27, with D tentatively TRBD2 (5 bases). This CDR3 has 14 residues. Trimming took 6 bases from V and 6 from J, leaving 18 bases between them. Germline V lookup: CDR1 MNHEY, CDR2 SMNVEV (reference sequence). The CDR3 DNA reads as TGTGCCAGCAGAACGAGGGCCCCGGCTGCCGAGCAGTACTTC. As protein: CASRTRAPAAEQYF.

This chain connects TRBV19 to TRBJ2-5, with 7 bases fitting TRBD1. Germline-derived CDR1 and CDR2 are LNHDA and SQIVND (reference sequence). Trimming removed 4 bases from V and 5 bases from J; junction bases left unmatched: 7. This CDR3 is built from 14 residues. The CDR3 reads CASSTNRGAETQYF. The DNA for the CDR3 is TGTGCCAGTAGTACAAACAGGGGCGCGGAGACCCAGTACTTC.

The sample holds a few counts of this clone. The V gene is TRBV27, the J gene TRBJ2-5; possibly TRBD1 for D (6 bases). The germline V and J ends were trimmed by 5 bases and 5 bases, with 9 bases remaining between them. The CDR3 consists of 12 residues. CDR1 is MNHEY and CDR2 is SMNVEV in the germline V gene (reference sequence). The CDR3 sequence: CASSGGSETQYF. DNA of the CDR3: TGTGCCAGCAGTGGGGGCAGCGAGACCCAGTACTTC.

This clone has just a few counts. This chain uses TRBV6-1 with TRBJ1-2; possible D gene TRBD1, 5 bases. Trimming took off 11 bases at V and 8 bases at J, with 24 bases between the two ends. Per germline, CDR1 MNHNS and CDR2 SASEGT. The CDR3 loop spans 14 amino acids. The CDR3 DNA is TGTGCCGCCGGGGCGCGGGGGGGTTATGGCGGCTACACCTTC. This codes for CAAGARGGYGGYTF.